Sequencing of this TCR beta chain was carried out in a study of cytomegalovirus exposure and HLA in healthy donors. As for the study in general: A subsequent analysis stated that the 90 to 150 validation repertoires were run on the same platform as the roughly 670 first-cohort repertoires.

Some clones are missing from TCRdb's copy, which holds only in-frame ones; the method was immunoSEQ multiplex PCR. In the table there are some 150,000 clones, approximately 86% of which are singletons. General study points: In vitro experiments confirmed that a few CMV-associated chains were specific for CMV antigens. The study flagged about 160 TCR beta chains as cytomegalovirus-associated.

Regarding this clone: Its antigen is undetermined.

The donors were part of the validation cohort of 120 or so subjects. That cohort was separate from the first cohort, which comprised several hundred subjects. Trimming removed 6 bases from V and 4 bases from J, with 18 bases in between. Germline values: CDR1 MNHEY, CDR2 SMNVEV (reference sequence). The CDR3 covers 15 residues. Material: PBMCs. The chain joins TRBV27 to TRBJ1-2; the D is unclear. The receptor was isolated from a man aged 18 to 30 in good health and CMV-seropositive. CDR3: CASRAVLEPFYGYTF. The CDR3 region has the DNA TGTGCCAGCAGGGCCGTATTGGAGCCCTTCTATGGCTACACCTTC.